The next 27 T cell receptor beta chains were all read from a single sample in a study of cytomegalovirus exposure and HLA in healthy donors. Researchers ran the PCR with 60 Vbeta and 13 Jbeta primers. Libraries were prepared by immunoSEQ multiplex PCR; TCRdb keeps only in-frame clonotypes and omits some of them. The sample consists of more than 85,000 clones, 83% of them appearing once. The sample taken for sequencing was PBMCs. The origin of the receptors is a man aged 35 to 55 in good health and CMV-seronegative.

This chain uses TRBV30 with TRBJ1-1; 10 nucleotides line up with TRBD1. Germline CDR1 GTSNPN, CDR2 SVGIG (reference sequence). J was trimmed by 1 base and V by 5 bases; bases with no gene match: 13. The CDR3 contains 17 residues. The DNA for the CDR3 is TGTGCCTGGGTTCTCGATCCGAGGACAGGGGGGAACACTGAAGCTTTCTTT. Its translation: CAWVLDPRTGGNTEAFF. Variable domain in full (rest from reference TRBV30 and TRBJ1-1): SQTIHQWPATLVQPVGSPLSLECTVEGTSNPNLYWYRQAAGRGLQLLFYSVGIGQISSEVPQNLSASRPQDRQFILSSKKLLLSDSGFYLCAWVLDPRTGGNTEAFFGQGTRLTVV.

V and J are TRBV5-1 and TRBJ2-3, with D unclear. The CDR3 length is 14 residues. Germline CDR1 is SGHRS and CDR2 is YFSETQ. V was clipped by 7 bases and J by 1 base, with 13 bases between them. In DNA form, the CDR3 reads TGCGCCAGCGATTCGGGTATGGGCACAGATACGCAGTATTTT. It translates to CASDSGMGTDTQYF.

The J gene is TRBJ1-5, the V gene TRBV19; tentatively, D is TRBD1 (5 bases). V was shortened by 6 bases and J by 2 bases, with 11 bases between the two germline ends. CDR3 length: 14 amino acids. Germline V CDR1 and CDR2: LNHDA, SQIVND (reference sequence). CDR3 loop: CASSRERGNQPQHF. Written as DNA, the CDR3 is TGTGCCAGTAGCAGGGAGCGGGGCAATCAGCCCCAGCATTTT.

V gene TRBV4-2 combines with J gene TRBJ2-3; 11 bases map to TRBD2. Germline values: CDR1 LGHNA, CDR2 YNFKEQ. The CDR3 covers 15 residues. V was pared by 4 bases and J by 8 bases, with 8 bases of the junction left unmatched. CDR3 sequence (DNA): TGTGCCAGCAGCCGGAGTAGCGGGGGGGCTGGTACGCAGTATTTT. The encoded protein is CASSRSSGGAGTQYF.

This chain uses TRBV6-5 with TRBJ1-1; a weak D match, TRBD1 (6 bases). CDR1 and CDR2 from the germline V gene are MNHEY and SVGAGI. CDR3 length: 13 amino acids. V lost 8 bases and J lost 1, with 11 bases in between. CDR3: CASGRGGNTEAFF. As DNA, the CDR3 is TGTGCCAGCGGGAGGGGGGGGAACACTGAAGCTTTCTTT.

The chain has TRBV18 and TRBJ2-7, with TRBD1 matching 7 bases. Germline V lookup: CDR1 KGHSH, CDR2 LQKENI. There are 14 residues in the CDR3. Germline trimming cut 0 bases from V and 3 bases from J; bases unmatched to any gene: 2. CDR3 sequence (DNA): TGTGCCAGCTCACCACCGGGACAGAGCTACGAGCAGTACTTC. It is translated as CASSPPGQSYEQYF.

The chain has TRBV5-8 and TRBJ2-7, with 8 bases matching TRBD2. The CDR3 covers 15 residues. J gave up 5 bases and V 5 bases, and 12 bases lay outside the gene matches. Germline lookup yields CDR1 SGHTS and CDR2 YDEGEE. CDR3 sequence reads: CASSRLRGAFHEQYF. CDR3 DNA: TGTGCCAGCAGTCGATTGCGGGGGGCGTTTCACGAGCAGTACTTC.

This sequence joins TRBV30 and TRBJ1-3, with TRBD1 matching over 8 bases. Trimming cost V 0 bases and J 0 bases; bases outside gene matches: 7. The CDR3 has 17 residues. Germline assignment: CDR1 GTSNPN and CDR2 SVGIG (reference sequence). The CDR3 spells CAWSVNSGTGSGNTIYF. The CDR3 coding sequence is TGTGCCTGGAGTGTAAACTCCGGGACAGGCTCTGGAAACACCATATATTTT.

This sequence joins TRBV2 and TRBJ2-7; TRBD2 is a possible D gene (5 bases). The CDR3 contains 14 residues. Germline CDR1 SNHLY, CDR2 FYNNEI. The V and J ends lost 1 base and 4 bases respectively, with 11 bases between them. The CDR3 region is CASSEGPGYYEQYF. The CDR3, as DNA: TGTGCCAGCAGTGAAGGTCCGGGGTATTACGAGCAGTACTTC.

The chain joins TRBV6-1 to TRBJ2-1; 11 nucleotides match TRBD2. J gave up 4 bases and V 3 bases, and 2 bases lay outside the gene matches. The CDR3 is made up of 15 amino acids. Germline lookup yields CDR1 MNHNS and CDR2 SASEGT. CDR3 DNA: TGTGCCAGCAGTGATACTAGCGGGGGTTACAATGAGCAGTTCTTC. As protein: CASSDTSGGYNEQFF.

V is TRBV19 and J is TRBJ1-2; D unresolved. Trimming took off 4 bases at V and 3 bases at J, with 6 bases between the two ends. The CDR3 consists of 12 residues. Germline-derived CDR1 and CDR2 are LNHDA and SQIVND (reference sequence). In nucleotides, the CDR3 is TGTGCCAGTAGTAGGCAGGACTATGGCTACACCTTC. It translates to CASSRQDYGYTF. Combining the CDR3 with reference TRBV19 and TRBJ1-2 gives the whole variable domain DGGITQSPKYLFRKEGQNVTLSCEQNLNHDAMYWYRQDPGQGLRLIYYSQIVNDFQKGDIAEGYSVSREKKESFPLTVTSAQKNPTAFYLCASSRQDYGYTFGSGTRLTVV.

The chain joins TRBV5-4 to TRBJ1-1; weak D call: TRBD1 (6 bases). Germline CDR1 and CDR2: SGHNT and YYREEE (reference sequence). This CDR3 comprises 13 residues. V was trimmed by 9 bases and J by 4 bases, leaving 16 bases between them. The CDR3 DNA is TGTGCCACTCACCGGGACACCCTCACTGAAGCTTTCTTT. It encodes CATHRDTLTEAFF.

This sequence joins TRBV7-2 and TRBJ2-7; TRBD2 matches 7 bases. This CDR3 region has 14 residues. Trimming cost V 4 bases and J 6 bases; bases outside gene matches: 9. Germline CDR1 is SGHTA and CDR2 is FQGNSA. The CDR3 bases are TGTGCCAGCAGCTCCGGGACTATTGCACGCGAGCAGTACTTC. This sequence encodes CASSSGTIAREQYF. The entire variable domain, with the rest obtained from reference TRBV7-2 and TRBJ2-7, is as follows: GAGVSQSPSNKVTEKGKDVELRCDPISGHTALYWYRQSLGQGLEFLIYFQGNSAPDKSGLPSDRFSAERTGGSVSTLTIQRTQQEDSAVYLCASSSGTIAREQYFGPGTRLTVT.

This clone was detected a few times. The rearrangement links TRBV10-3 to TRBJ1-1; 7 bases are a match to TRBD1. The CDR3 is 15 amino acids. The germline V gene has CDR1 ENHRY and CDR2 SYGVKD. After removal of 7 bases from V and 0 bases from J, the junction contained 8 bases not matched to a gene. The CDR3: CAIKSTGYMNTEAFF. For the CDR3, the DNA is TGTGCCATCAAATCGACAGGGTACATGAACACTGAAGCTTTCTTT.

The DNA for the CDR3 is TGCGCCAGCAGCCTGCTATCGGAGGAGGAGACCCAGTACTTC. Encoded protein: CASSLLSEEETQYF. The V and J genes are TRBV5-1 and TRBJ2-5; D perhaps matches TRBD2 (5 bases). The V end lost 4 bases, the J end lost 5 bases, and 15 bases lay between the germline ends. The germline V gene encodes CDR1 SGHRS and CDR2 YFSETQ. The CDR3 covers 14 residues.

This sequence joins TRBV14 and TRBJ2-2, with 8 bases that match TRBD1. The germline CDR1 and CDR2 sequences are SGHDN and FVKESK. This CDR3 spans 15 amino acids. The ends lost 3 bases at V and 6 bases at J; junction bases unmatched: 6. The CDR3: CASSHANRGAGELFF. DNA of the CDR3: TGTGCCAGCAGCCACGCGAACAGGGGGGCCGGGGAGCTGTTTTTT.

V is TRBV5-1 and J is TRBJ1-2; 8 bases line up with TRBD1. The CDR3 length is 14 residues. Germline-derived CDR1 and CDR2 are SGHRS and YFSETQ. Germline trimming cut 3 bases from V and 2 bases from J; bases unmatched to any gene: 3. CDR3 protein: CASSWTGKNYGYTF. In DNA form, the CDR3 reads TGCGCCAGCAGCTGGACAGGGAAAAACTATGGCTACACCTTC. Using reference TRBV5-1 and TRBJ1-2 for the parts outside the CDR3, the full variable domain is KAGVTQTPRYLIKTRGQQVTLSCSPISGHRSVSWYQQTPGQGLQFLFEYFSETQRNKGNFPGRFSGRQFSNSRSEMNVSTLELGDSALYLCASSWTGKNYGYTFGSGTRLTVV.

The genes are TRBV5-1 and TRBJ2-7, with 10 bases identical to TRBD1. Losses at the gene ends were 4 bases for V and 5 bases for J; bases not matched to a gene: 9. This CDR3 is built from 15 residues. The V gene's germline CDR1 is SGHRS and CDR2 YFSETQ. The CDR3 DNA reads TGCGCCAGCAGCCCCGGGGGGGACAGGGGAAACGAGCAGTACTTC. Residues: CASSPGGDRGNEQYF. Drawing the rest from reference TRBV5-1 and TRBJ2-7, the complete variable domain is KAGVTQTPRYLIKTRGQQVTLSCSPISGHRSVSWYQQTPGQGLQFLFEYFSETQRNKGNFPGRFSGRQFSNSRSEMNVSTLELGDSALYLCASSPGGDRGNEQYFGPGTRLTVT.

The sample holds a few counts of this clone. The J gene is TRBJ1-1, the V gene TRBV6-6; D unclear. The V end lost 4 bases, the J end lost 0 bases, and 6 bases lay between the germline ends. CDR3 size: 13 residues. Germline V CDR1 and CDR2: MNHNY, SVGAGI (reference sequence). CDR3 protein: CASSFAVNTEAFF. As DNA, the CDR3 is TGTGCCAGCAGTTTTGCAGTGAACACTGAAGCTTTCTTT.

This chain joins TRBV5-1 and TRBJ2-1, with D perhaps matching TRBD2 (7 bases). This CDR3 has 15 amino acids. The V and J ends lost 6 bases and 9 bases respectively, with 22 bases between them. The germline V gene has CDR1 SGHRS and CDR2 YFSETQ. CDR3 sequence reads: CASTTPGGANGEQFF. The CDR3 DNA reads TGCGCCAGCACCACCCCGGGGGGCGCAAACGGTGAGCAGTTCTTC.

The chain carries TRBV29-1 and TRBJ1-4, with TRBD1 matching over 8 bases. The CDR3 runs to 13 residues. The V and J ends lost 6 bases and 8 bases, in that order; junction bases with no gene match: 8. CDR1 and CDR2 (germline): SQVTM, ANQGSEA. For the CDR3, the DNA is TGCAGCGTGGGGGACAGGTCGTGGGAAAAACTGTTTTTT. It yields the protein CSVGDRSWEKLFF. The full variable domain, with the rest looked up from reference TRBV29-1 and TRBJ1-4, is SAVISQKPSRDICQRGTSLTIQCQVDSQVTMMFWYRQQPGQSLTLIATANQGSEATYESGFVIDKFPISRPNLTFSTLTVSNMSPEDSSIYLCSVGDRSWEKLFFGSGTQLSVL.

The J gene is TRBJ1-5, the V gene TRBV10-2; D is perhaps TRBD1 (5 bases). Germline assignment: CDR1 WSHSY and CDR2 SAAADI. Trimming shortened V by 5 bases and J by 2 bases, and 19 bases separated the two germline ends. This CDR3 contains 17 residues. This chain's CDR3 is CASSRVKGLQGNQPQHF. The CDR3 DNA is TGCGCCAGCAGTCGCGTTAAGGGACTTCAGGGCAATCAGCCCCAGCATTTT.

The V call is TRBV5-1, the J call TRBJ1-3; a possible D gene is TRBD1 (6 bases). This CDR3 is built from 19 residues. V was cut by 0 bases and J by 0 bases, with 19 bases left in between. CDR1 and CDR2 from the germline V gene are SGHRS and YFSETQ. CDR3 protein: CASSLVEQGTLRSGNTIYF. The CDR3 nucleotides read TGCGCCAGCAGCTTGGTAGAACAGGGCACCCTCCGCTCTGGAAACACCATATATTTT.

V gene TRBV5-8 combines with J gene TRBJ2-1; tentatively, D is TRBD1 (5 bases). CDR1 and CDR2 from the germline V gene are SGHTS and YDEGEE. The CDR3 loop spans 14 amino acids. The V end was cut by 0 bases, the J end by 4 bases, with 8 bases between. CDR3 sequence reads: CASSLDSGYNEQFF. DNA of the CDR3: TGTGCCAGCAGCTTGGATTCAGGGTACAATGAGCAGTTCTTC.

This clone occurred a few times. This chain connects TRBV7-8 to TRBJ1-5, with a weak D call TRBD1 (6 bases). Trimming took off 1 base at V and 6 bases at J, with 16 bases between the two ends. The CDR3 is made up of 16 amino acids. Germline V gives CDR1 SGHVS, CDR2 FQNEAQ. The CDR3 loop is CASSLVGGGYTQPQHF. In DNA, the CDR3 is TGTGCCAGCAGCTTAGTAGGGGGAGGGTATACTCAGCCCCAGCATTTT.

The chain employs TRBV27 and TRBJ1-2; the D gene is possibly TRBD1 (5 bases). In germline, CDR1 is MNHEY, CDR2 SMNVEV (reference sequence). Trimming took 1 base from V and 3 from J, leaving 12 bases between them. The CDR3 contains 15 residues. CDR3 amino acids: CASSLLGRADYGYTF. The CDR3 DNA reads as TGTGCCAGCAGTTTATTGGGCAGGGCAGACTATGGCTACACCTTC.

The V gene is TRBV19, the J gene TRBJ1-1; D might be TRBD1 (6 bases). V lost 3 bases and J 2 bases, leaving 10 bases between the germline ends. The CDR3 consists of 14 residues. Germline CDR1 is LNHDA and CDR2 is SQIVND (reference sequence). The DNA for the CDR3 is TGTGCCAGTAGTATTTACAGGGAAAACACTGAAGCTTTCTTT. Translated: CASSIYRENTEAFF.